What follows are 24 T cell receptor beta chains derived from one specimen sequenced in a study of shared clonotypes between healthy human individuals. Method: immunoSEQ multiplex PCR; TCRdb's copy keeps in-frame clones and lacks some. The sample includes roughly 530,000 clones, 90% to 96% seen only once; the top ten take about 0.064%. Sequencing used naive CD4+ T cells sorted from blood. Subset meaning: CD45RA+ positively selected. Receptor source: a woman aged 25 to 39 in good health.

The chain recombines TRBV11-2 with TRBJ2-7, with 10 bases lining up with TRBD1. V lost 1 base to trimming and J lost 5 bases; unmatched junction nucleotides: 5. Germline V gives CDR1 SGHAT, CDR2 FQNNGV. CDR3 length: 15 amino acids. The CDR3 nucleotides read TGTGCCAGCAGCTTAGTTATCGGACAGGGGGACGAGCAGTACTTC. Residues: CASSLVIGQGDEQYF.

J is TRBJ2-7 and V is TRBV27; 9 bases agree with TRBD1. Germline V gene sequence: CDR1 MNHEY, CDR2 SMNVEV (reference sequence). V dropped 5 bases and J dropped 0; count of bases not matched to a gene: 8. The CDR3 covers 16 residues. CDR3 nucleotides: TGTGCCAGCAGTCCACTCGGGACAGGGAACTCCTACGAGCAGTACTTC. The encoded protein is CASSPLGTGNSYEQYF.

V and J are TRBV7-7 and TRBJ2-5; a weak D match, TRBD2 (5 bases). Germline CDR1 SSHAT, CDR2 FNYEAQ (reference sequence). The CDR3 totals 13 residues. V lost 3 bases and J 5 bases, leaving 10 bases between the germline ends. DNA of the CDR3: TGTGCCAGCAGCTTTGCGGGTTGGGAGACCCAGTACTTC. It codes for CASSFAGWETQYF.

The J gene is TRBJ1-1, the V gene TRBV7-9; 8 positions match TRBD1. The CDR3 is made up of 15 amino acids. V trimming: 4 bases; J trimming: 1 base; junction bases outside the gene matches: 5. In germline, CDR1 is SEHNR, CDR2 FQNEAQ (reference sequence). CDR3 protein: CASSSGQGGNTEAFF. The CDR3 region has the DNA TGTGCCAGCAGCTCTGGACAGGGCGGGAACACTGAAGCTTTCTTT.

This chain links TRBV5-4 with TRBJ2-6, with a tentative D call TRBD1 (8 bases). The CDR3 is 16 residues long. V lost 3 bases and J 3 bases, leaving 13 bases between the germline ends. CDR1 and CDR2 (germline): SGHNT, YYREEE (reference sequence). CDR3 region: CASSSQGGRGANVLTF. The CDR3 DNA reads TGTGCCAGCAGCTCACAGGGGGGGCGTGGGGCCAACGTCCTGACTTTC.

The gene calls are TRBV29-1 and TRBJ1-1; 7 bases agree with TRBD1. Germline values: CDR1 SQVTM, CDR2 ANQGSEA. The CDR3 covers 14 residues. The J segment lost 4 bases and the V segment lost 8 bases, leaving 13 bases of the junction unmatched. The CDR3 nucleotides read TGCAGCCTTCTATTGTCAGACAGGGTCACTGAAGCTTTCTTT. It encodes CSLLLSDRVTEAFF.

The chain's CDR3 is CASRRTGLHAYTF. The CDR3 DNA follows: TGTGCCAGCAGACGCACTGGACTGCATGCCTACACCTTC. The gene calls are TRBV6-1 and TRBJ1-2; D is unresolved. V was pared by 6 bases and J by 10 bases, with 18 bases between. CDR1 is MNHNS, CDR2 SASEGT, per germline. The CDR3 covers 13 residues.

The V and J genes are TRBV5-8 and TRBJ2-1; tentatively, D is TRBD1 (5 bases). Germline V gene data show CDR1 as SGHTS and CDR2 as YDEGEE. This CDR3 is built from 15 residues. V shed 4 bases and J shed 0 bases, with 11 bases lying between them. The CDR3 reads CASSVDMISYNEQFF. The CDR3 region has the DNA TGTGCCAGCAGCGTGGACATGATCTCCTACAATGAGCAGTTCTTC.

This clone was picked up one time. The J gene is TRBJ2-7, the V gene TRBV7-2; 7 bases are shared with TRBD1. From germline, CDR1 is SGHTA and CDR2 FQGNSA. This CDR3 comprises 14 residues. The ends lost 4 bases at V and 2 bases at J; junction bases unmatched: 5. The CDR3 DNA follows: TGTGCCAGCAGCTCCCGGGACAGTCCCTACGAGCAGTACTTC. Translation: CASSSRDSPYEQYF. The full variable domain, its missing parts supplied by reference TRBV7-2 and TRBJ2-7, is GAGVSQSPSNKVTEKGKDVELRCDPISGHTALYWYRQSLGQGLEFLIYFQGNSAPDKSGLPSDRFSAERTGGSVSTLTIQRTQQEDSAVYLCASSSRDSPYEQYFGPGTRLTVT.

The chain combines TRBV6-1 with TRBJ2-1, with D perhaps assigned TRBD1 or TRBD2 (5 bases each). This CDR3 is 15 amino acids long. Germline CDR1 reads MNHNS; CDR2 reads SASEGT. The V gene lost 0 bases and the J gene lost 16 bases, with 22 bases spanning the gap. Here the CDR3 reads CASSEAGLAGEYGFF. CDR3 sequence (DNA): TGTGCCAGCAGTGAAGCGGGGCTAGCCGGGGAATACGGCTTCTTC.

This rearrangement joins TRBV5-4 to TRBJ2-2, with TRBD2 matching over 8 bases. The CDR3 has 15 residues. The junction had 1 base not matched to a gene; V was cut back by 2 bases and J by 1 base. In germline, CDR1 is SGHNT, CDR2 YYREEE (reference sequence). CDR3 DNA sequence: TGTGCCAGCAGCTTTAGCGGGGTGAACACCGGGGAGCTGTTTTTT. Encoded protein: CASSFSGVNTGELFF. Full variable domain (outside the CDR3, taken from reference TRBV5-4 and TRBJ2-2): ETGVTQSPTHLIKTRGQQVTLRCSSQSGHNTVSWYQQALGQGPQFIFQYYREEENGRGNFPPRFSGLQFPNYSSELNVNALELDDSALYLCASSFSGVNTGELFFGEGSRLTVL.

The rearrangement joins TRBV15 to TRBJ2-5; the match to TRBD2 covers 13 bases. The J call is doubtful: the DNA matches TRBJ2-7 better. In germline, CDR1 is LNHNV, CDR2 YYDKDF (reference sequence). The CDR3 spans 19 residues. The CDR3 DNA is TGTGCCACCAGCAGAGAAGCGTGGACTAGCGGGAGTTTGGCCTACGAGCAGTACTTC. This encodes CATSREAWTSGSLAYEQYF.

This clone was picked up one time. V and J are TRBV11-1 and TRBJ1-3, with D unresolved. The V end lost 8 bases, the J end lost 1 base, and 9 bases lay between the germline ends. This CDR3 is 13 amino acids long. From germline, CDR1 is SGHAT and CDR2 FQDESV (reference sequence). In DNA, the CDR3 is TGTGCCAGCGCCAATCCATCTGGAAACACCATATATTTT. Translating it yields CASANPSGNTIYF.

The chain uses TRBV6-5 and TRBJ2-7; a weak D match, TRBD2 (6 bases). Germline CDR1 and CDR2: MNHEY and SVGAGI. There are 14 residues in the CDR3. Trimming removed 5 bases from V and 0 bases from J, with 11 bases in between. CDR3 DNA: TGTGCCAGCAGTCCCCGGGGGAGCTCCTACGAGCAGTACTTC. It specifies CASSPRGSSYEQYF.

The J gene is TRBJ1-1, the V gene TRBV10-3; TRBD1 agrees at 9 bases. With V trimmed by 2 bases and J by 4 bases, 5 bases remained unmatched. Per germline, CDR1 ENHRY and CDR2 SYGVKD. There are 15 residues in the CDR3. The CDR3 DNA follows: TGTGCCATCAGTGAGACAGAGACAGGGGGCACTGAAGCTTTCTTT. It translates to CAISETETGGTEAFF.

The V and J genes are TRBV11-2 and TRBJ2-1; 7 nucleotides line up with TRBD2. This CDR3 comprises 13 residues. The germline V gene has CDR1 SGHAT and CDR2 FQNNGV. Unmatched junction bases numbered 10, after V lost 8 bases and J lost 9 bases. The CDR3 reads CASGLERDLEQFF. For the CDR3, the DNA is TGTGCCAGCGGTCTCGAGCGGGATCTTGAGCAGTTCTTC.

The rearrangement links TRBV5-1 to TRBJ2-1; TRBD2 matches at 11 bases. The CDR3 covers 17 residues. The J segment lost 4 bases and the V segment lost 4 bases, leaving 10 bases of the junction unmatched. CDR1 is SGHRS, CDR2 YFSETQ, per germline. CDR3 DNA: TGCGCCAGCAGCCCGAGGGGGGGACTAGCGGAATACAATGAGCAGTTCTTC. As protein: CASSPRGGLAEYNEQFF. The variable domain in full, completed from reference TRBV5-1 and TRBJ2-1, reads KAGVTQTPRYLIKTRGQQVTLSCSPISGHRSVSWYQQTPGQGLQFLFEYFSETQRNKGNFPGRFSGRQFSNSRSEMNVSTLELGDSALYLCASSPRGGLAEYNEQFFGPGTRLTVL.

To note about this clone: A junction boundary mismatches the germline segment, possibly from a read error. This chain uses TRBV2 with TRBJ2-7; D may be TRBD1 (6 bases). The length of the CDR3 is 13 residues. In germline, CDR1 is SNHLY, CDR2 FYNNEI. The CDR3 region has the DNA TGTGCCAGCAGTGGACGTCCGACAGGCGCGAATGACTTC. It specifies CASSGRPTGANDF. Full variable domain (missing parts from reference TRBV2 and TRBJ2-7): EPEVTQTPSHQVTQMGQEVILRCVPISNHLYFYWYRQILGQKVEFLVSFYNNEISEKSEIFDDQFSVERPDGSNFTLKIRSTKLEDSAMYFCASSGRPTGANDFGPGTRLTVT.

The V and J genes are TRBV7-9 and TRBJ2-5; weak D call: TRBD1 (6 bases). This CDR3 is 15 amino acids long. V lost 5 bases, J lost 5 bases, and 18 bases lay in between. Germline V gene sequence: CDR1 SEHNR, CDR2 FQNEAQ (reference sequence). CDR3 sequence reads: CASSPGVQPWETQYF. CDR3 sequence (DNA): TGTGCCAGCAGCCCAGGGGTTCAACCTTGGGAGACCCAGTACTTC.

J is TRBJ2-1 and V is TRBV15; D may be TRBD2 (5 bases). The CDR3 length is 16 residues. CDR1 and CDR2 from the germline V gene are LNHNV and YYDKDF (reference sequence). Trimming took off 0 bases at V and 3 bases at J, with 12 bases between the two ends. CDR3 region: CATSRDISGSYNEQFF. The DNA for the CDR3 is TGTGCCACCAGCAGAGATATAAGCGGAAGCTACAATGAGCAGTTCTTC. Looking up the rest from reference TRBV15 and TRBJ2-1 gives the full variable domain: DAMVIQNPRYQVTQFGKPVTLSCSQTLNHNVMYWYQQKSSQAPKLLFHYYDKDFNNEADTPDNFQSRRPNTSFCFLDIRSPGLGDTAMYLCATSRDISGSYNEQFFGPGTRLTVL.

This chain joins TRBV5-1 and TRBJ2-7; 7 positions agree with TRBD2. Germline V gene lookup returns CDR1 SGHRS and CDR2 YFSETQ. With V trimmed by 0 bases and J by 2 bases, 5 bases remained unmatched. The CDR3 runs 15 residues. CDR3 in amino acids: CASSLGGGRPYEQYF. The CDR3, as DNA: TGCGCCAGCAGCTTGGGGGGAGGGAGGCCCTACGAGCAGTACTTC.

The chain combines TRBV19 with TRBJ2-7, with 8 positions matching TRBD2. Germline trimming cut 4 bases from V and 4 bases from J; bases unmatched to any gene: 9. The CDR3 runs 15 residues. Looked up from germline, CDR1 is LNHDA and CDR2 is SQIVND (reference sequence). CDR3 in amino acids: CASSTGLGIRYEQYF. In DNA form, the CDR3 reads TGTGCCAGTAGTACGGGACTAGGGATAAGGTACGAGCAGTACTTC.

The chain couples TRBV28 to TRBJ2-1; D is possibly TRBD2 (7 bases). This CDR3 has 15 residues. V was clipped by 3 bases and J by 7 bases, with 16 bases between them. The germline gives CDR1 MDHEN, CDR2 SYDVKM. The CDR3 bases are TGTGCCAGCAGTTTCTGGCAGGGGCGGGAGAATGAGCAGTTCTTC. Amino acids: CASSFWQGRENEQFF.

The CDR3 reads CASMGGVGQPQHF. As DNA, the CDR3 is TGTGCCAGCATGGGGGGGGTTGGTCAGCCCCAGCATTTT. The chain combines TRBV6-5 with TRBJ1-5; tentatively, D is TRBD1 (5 bases). The CDR3 covers 13 residues. Germline CDR1 reads MNHEY; CDR2 reads SVGAGI. The V and J ends lost 7 bases and 6 bases respectively, with 13 bases between them.